Listed below are T cell receptor beta chains from one sample, sequenced in a study of cytomegalovirus exposure and HLA in healthy donors. Measured with immunoSEQ multiplex PCR; TCRdb has only the in-frame clones, and not every one. The table records about 98,000 clones, about 74% of them present only once. The sequencing input was PBMCs. The origin of the receptors is a male donor in good health and CMV-seronegative. Both conserved end residues are part of each CDR3. Each record gives: V gene, J gene, clone size, D gene, CDR3 DNA, CDR3 protein. The D gene is left open where the match is weak. Clone size, where shown, is once, few, many, or a class for clones that have expanded.

V gene: TRBV27; J gene: TRBJ1-2; clone size: once; D gene: .; CDR3 DNA: TGTGCCAGCAGTTTATTGGGAGGTAACTATGGCTACACCTTC; CDR3 protein: CASSLLGGNYGYTF
V gene: TRBV5-1; J gene: TRBJ2-5; clone size: .; D gene: .; CDR3 DNA: TGCGCCAGCAGCTTGCCAGGGGGGAGGGAGACCCAGTACTTC; CDR3 protein: CASSLPGGRETQYF
V gene: TRBV27; J gene: TRBJ2-2; clone size: .; D gene: .; CDR3 DNA: TGTGCCAGCAGTTTATACAGGGGGGAGCTGTTTTTT; CDR3 protein: CASSLYRGELFF
V gene: TRBV27; J gene: TRBJ1-1; clone size: .; D gene: TRBD1; CDR3 DNA: TGTGCCAGCAGTTTGCCGGGACAGCCCGAAGCTTTCTTT; CDR3 protein: CASSLPGQPEAFF
V gene: TRBV28; J gene: TRBJ2-7; clone size: few; D gene: TRBD2; CDR3 DNA: TGTGCCAGCAGTTTACCCCCAAGTGAACTAGCGGGAGGTCCCTACGAGCAGTACTTC; CDR3 protein: CASSLPPSELAGGPYEQYF
V gene: TRBV7-3; J gene: TRBJ2-2; clone size: .; D gene: TRBD2; CDR3 DNA: TGTGCCAGCAGCTCTACGGGGGGAAACACCGGGGAGCTGTTTTTT; CDR3 protein: CASSSTGGNTGELFF
V gene: TRBV28; J gene: TRBJ2-5; clone size: .; D gene: .; CDR3 DNA: TGTGCCAGCAGGAGGGGGAGTGAGACCCAGTACTTC; CDR3 protein: CASRRGSETQYF
V gene: TRBV4-1; J gene: TRBJ2-1; clone size: .; D gene: TRBD2; CDR3 DNA: TGCGCCAGCAGCCAAAGCGGGGAGGGCCGGGATGAGCAGTTCTTC; CDR3 protein: CASSQSGEGRDEQFF
V gene: TRBV27; J gene: TRBJ1-1; clone size: few; D gene: .; CDR3 DNA: TGTGCCAGCAGTTTGGGCAGGAACACTGAAGCTTTCTTT; CDR3 protein: CASSLGRNTEAFF
V gene: TRBV9; J gene: TRBJ1-5; clone size: once; D gene: .; CDR3 DNA: TGTGCCAGCAGCGTAGGCGACAATCAGCCCCAGCATTTT; CDR3 protein: CASSVGDNQPQHF
V gene: TRBV5-6; J gene: TRBJ2-7; clone size: .; D gene: TRBD2; CDR3 DNA: TGTGCCAGCAGCCCGGGACTAGCGGACTACGAGCAGTACTTC; CDR3 protein: CASSPGLADYEQYF
V gene: TRBV6-5; J gene: TRBJ1-1; clone size: .; D gene: .; CDR3 DNA: TGTGCCAGCAGGGATACTACGGGTACTGAAGCTTTCTTT; CDR3 protein: CASRDTTGTEAFF
V gene: TRBV19; J gene: TRBJ2-7; clone size: .; D gene: .; CDR3 DNA: TGTGCCAGTAGTGCTAGCGGAGTCTTCAGGGGTTTCGAGCAGTACTTC; CDR3 protein: CASSASGVFRGFEQYF
V gene: TRBV9; J gene: TRBJ1-6; clone size: .; D gene: TRBD1; CDR3 DNA: TGTGCCAGCAGCGTAGAAGGAGGGGGACAGGGTTATTCACCCCTCCACTTT; CDR3 protein: CASSVEGGGQGYSPLHF
V gene: TRBV9; J gene: TRBJ2-1; clone size: .; D gene: TRBD2; CDR3 DNA: TGTGCCAGCAGTATAGCGGGAGGAGTCGTTAACAATGAGCAGTTCTTC; CDR3 protein: CASSIAGGVVNNEQFF
V gene: TRBV7-9; J gene: TRBJ1-3; clone size: .; D gene: .; CDR3 DNA: TGTGCCAGCAGCGGTCTACGGACGGGAGACTCTGGAAACACCATATATTTT; CDR3 protein: CASSGLRTGDSGNTIYF
V gene: TRBV4-3; J gene: TRBJ2-3; clone size: .; D gene: TRBD2; CDR3 DNA: TGCGCCAGCAGCCGCGATAGGACTAGCGGGAGAGCAGATACGCAGTATTTT; CDR3 protein: CASSRDRTSGRADTQYF
V gene: TRBV5-1; J gene: TRBJ2-5; clone size: .; D gene: TRBD2; CDR3 DNA: TGCGCCAGCAGCTTGGATCGGACTAGCGGGAGGGTACACTTC; CDR3 protein: CASSLDRTSGRVHF
V gene: TRBV7-9; J gene: TRBJ2-5; clone size: once; D gene: .; CDR3 DNA: TGTGCCAGCAGCTTAGGAGCTAGCGCCCAAGAGACCCAGTACTTC; CDR3 protein: CASSLGASAQETQYF
V gene: TRBV27; J gene: TRBJ2-7; clone size: once; D gene: TRBD2; CDR3 DNA: TGTGCCAGCAGTTTAGGTTCTAGCGGGAGCTACGAGCAGTACTTC; CDR3 protein: CASSLGSSGSYEQYF
V gene: TRBV18; J gene: TRBJ2-5; clone size: .; D gene: TRBD2; CDR3 DNA: TGTGCCAGCTCACCTAGCGGGAGGCAAGAGACCCAGTACTTC; CDR3 protein: CASSPSGRQETQYF
V gene: TRBV29-1; J gene: TRBJ2-5; clone size: .; D gene: TRBD1; CDR3 DNA: TGCAGCGTTGAATGGACAGGGGGAGGAATGGGAGAGACCCAGTACTTC; CDR3 protein: CSVEWTGGGMGETQYF
V gene: TRBV30; J gene: TRBJ2-1; clone size: few; D gene: TRBD2; CDR3 DNA: TGTGCCTGGACTAGCGGGTGGAACAATGAGCAGTTCTTC; CDR3 protein: CAWTSGWNNEQFF
V gene: TRBV9; J gene: TRBJ1-3; clone size: few; D gene: .; CDR3 DNA: TGTGCCAGCAGCTCCCTGAGGCAGGGCCCCGGGAGCACCATATATTTT; CDR3 protein: CASSSLRQGPGSTIYF
V gene: TRBV27; J gene: TRBJ2-7; clone size: .; D gene: TRBD2; CDR3 DNA: TGTGCCAGCAGTTCACTAGCGGGAGGCTTTTCTGAGCAGTACTTC; CDR3 protein: CASSSLAGGFSEQYF
V gene: TRBV25-1; J gene: TRBJ2-2; clone size: .; D gene: TRBD2; CDR3 DNA: TGTGCCAGCAGCCCGGGGGGGAGGGCCGGGGAGCTGTTTTTT; CDR3 protein: CASSPGGRAGELFF
V gene: TRBV2; J gene: TRBJ2-5; clone size: .; D gene: .; CDR3 DNA: TGTGCCAGCAGTGACAGTGGCTTCCAAGAGACCCAGTACTTC; CDR3 protein: CASSDSGFQETQYF
V gene: TRBV27; J gene: TRBJ2-7; clone size: .; D gene: TRBD1; CDR3 DNA: TGTGCCAGCAGTTCCCGGACAGGGTCCTACGAGCAGTACTTC; CDR3 protein: CASSSRTGSYEQYF
V gene: TRBV28; J gene: TRBJ2-6; clone size: .; D gene: TRBD1; CDR3 DNA: TGTGCCAGCAGCCCCCGGACAGGCCGCTCTGGGGCCAACGTCCTGACTTTC; CDR3 protein: CASSPRTGRSGANVLTF
V gene: TRBV28; J gene: TRBJ1-4; clone size: .; D gene: .; CDR3 DNA: TGTGCCAGCAGTTTGGCAGGCCCCACAGGCCCAAAACTGTTTTTT; CDR3 protein: CASSLAGPTGPKLFF
V gene: TRBV27; J gene: TRBJ2-7; clone size: .; D gene: .; CDR3 DNA: TGTGCCAGCAGTTTGGGCGGGAACTCCTACGAGCAGTACTTC; CDR3 protein: CASSLGGNSYEQYF
V gene: TRBV6-5; J gene: TRBJ1-4; clone size: few; D gene: .; CDR3 DNA: TGTGCCAGCGGGTCCAACAGGGAAGGTGAAAAACTGTTTTTT; CDR3 protein: CASGSNREGEKLFF
V gene: TRBV29-1; J gene: TRBJ2-1; clone size: .; D gene: TRBD2; CDR3 DNA: TGCAGCGGCGAGACTAGCTGGAACAATGAGCAGTTCTTC; CDR3 protein: CSGETSWNNEQFF
V gene: TRBV28; J gene: TRBJ2-7; clone size: .; D gene: .; CDR3 DNA: TGTGCCACCTCCTACGTGGCAGACGGGTACGAGCAGTACTTC; CDR3 protein: CATSYVADGYEQYF